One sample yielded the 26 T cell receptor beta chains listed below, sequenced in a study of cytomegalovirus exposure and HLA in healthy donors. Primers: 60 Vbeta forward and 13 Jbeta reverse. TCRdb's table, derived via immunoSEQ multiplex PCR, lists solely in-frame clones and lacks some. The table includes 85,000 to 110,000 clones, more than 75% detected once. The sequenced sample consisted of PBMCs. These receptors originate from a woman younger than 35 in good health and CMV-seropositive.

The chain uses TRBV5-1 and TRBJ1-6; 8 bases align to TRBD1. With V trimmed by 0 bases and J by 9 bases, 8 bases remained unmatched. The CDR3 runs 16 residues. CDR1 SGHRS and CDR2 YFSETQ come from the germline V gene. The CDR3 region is CASSLEGQGGSSPLHF. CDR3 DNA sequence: TGCGCCAGCAGCTTGGAAGGACAGGGAGGCAGTTCACCCCTCCACTTT.

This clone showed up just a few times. The CDR3 region is CASSSLPHEQYF. In DNA form, the CDR3 reads TGTGCCAGCAGTTCACTTCCCCACGAGCAGTACTTC. This sequence joins TRBV28 and TRBJ2-7; D remains ambiguous. This CDR3 has 12 amino acids. Trimming removed 4 bases from V and 5 bases from J, with 9 bases in between. Germline lookup yields CDR1 MDHEN and CDR2 SYDVKM.

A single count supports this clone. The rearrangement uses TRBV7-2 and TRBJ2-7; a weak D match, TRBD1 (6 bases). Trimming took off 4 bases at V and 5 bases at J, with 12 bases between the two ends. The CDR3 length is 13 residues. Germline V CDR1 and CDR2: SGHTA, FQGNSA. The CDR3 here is CASSSTTGNEQYF. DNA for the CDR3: TGTGCCAGCAGCTCGACGACAGGTAACGAGCAGTACTTC.

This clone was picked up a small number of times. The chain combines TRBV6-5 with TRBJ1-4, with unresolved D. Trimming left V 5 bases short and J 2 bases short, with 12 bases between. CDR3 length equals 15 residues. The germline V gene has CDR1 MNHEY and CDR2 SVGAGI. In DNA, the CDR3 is TGTGCCAGCAGTCCCCTTATAGCGACTAATGAAAAACTGTTTTTT. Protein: CASSPLIATNEKLFF.

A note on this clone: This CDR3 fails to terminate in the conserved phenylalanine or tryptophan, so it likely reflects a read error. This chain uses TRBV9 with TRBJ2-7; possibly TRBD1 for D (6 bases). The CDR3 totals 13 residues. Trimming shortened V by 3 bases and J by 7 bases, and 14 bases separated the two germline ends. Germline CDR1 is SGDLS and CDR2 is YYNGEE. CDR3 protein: CASSAGEIREQYL. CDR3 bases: TGTGCCAGCAGCGCAGGGGAGATCAGGGAGCAGTACCTC.

CDR3 DNA: TGTGCCAGCAGCTTAGGACTAACCGAGCAGTACTTC. It translates to CASSLGLTEQYF. The chain joins TRBV7-9 to TRBJ2-7; possible D gene TRBD2, 5 bases. Germline V gives CDR1 SEHNR, CDR2 FQNEAQ (reference sequence). The CDR3 totals 12 residues. V lost 1 base to trimming and J lost 6 bases, with 7 bases between them. Full variable domain (rest looked up from reference TRBV7-9 and TRBJ2-7): DTGVSQNPRHKITKRGQNVTFRCDPISEHNRLYWYRQTLGQGPEFLTYFQNEAQLEKSRLLSDRFSAERPKGSFSTLEIQRTEQGDSAMYLCASSLGLTEQYFGPGTRLTVT.

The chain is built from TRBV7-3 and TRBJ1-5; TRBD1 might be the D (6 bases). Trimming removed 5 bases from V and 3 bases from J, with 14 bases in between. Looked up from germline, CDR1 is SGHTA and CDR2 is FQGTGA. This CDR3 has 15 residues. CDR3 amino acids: CASSLRGLPNQPQHF. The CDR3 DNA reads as TGTGCCAGCAGCCTCAGGGGTCTCCCCAATCAGCCCCAGCATTTT.

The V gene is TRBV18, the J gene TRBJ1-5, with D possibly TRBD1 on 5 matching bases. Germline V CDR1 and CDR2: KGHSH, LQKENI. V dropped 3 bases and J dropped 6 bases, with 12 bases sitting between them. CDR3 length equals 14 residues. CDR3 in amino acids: CASSPTIGGQPQHF. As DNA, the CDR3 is TGTGCCAGCTCACCGACGATCGGGGGTCAGCCCCAGCATTTT.

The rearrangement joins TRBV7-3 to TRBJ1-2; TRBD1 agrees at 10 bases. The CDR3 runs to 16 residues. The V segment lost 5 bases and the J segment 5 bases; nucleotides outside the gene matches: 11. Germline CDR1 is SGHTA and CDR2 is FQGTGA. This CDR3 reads CASSGRQGATGYGYTF. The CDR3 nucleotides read TGTGCCAGCAGCGGACGACAGGGGGCGACAGGATATGGCTACACCTTC.

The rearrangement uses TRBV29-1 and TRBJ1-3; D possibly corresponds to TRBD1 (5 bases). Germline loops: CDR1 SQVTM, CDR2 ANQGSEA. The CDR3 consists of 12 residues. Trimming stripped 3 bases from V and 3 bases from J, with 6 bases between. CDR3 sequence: CSVDQGGNTIYF. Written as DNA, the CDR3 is TGCAGCGTTGACCAGGGTGGAAACACCATATATTTT. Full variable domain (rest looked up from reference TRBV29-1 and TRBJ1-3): SAVISQKPSRDICQRGTSLTIQCQVDSQVTMMFWYRQQPGQSLTLIATANQGSEATYESGFVIDKFPISRPNLTFSTLTVSNMSPEDSSIYLCSVDQGGNTIYFGEGSWLTVV.

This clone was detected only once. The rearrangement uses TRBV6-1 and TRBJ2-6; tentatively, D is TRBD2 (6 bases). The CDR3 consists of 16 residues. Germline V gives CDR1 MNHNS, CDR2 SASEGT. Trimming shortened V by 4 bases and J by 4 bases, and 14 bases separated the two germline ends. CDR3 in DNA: TGTGCCAGCAGTGCCTCAGGAGGGAGAGGGGCCAACGTCCTGACTTTC. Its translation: CASSASGGRGANVLTF.

CDR3 in DNA: TGTGCCAGCCGGGGGACAGGGGGCCCTCAGCCCCAGCATTTT. Amino acids: CASRGTGGPQPQHF. This chain connects TRBV7-2 to TRBJ1-5; 12 nucleotides align to TRBD1. This CDR3 is built from 14 residues. Unmatched junction bases numbered 5, after V lost 8 bases and J lost 6 bases. In germline, CDR1 is SGHTA, CDR2 FQGNSA. The full variable domain, in which reference TRBV7-2 and TRBJ1-5 provide the parts outside the CDR3, is GAGVSQSPSNKVTEKGKDVELRCDPISGHTALYWYRQSLGQGLEFLIYFQGNSAPDKSGLPSDRFSAERTGGSVSTLTIQRTQQEDSAVYLCASRGTGGPQPQHFGDGTRLSIL.

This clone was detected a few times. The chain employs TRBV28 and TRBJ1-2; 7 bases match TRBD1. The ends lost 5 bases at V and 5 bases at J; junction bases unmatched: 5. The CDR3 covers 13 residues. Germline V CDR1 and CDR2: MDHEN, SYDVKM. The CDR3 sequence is CASSLGQVYGYTF. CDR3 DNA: TGTGCCAGCAGTCTCGGACAGGTGTATGGCTACACCTTC.

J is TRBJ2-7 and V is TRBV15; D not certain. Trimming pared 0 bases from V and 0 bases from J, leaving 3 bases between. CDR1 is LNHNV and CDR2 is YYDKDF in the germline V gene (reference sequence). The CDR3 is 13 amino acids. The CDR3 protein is CATSRDSSYEQYF. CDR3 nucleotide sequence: TGTGCCACCAGCAGAGATAGCTCCTACGAGCAGTACTTC.

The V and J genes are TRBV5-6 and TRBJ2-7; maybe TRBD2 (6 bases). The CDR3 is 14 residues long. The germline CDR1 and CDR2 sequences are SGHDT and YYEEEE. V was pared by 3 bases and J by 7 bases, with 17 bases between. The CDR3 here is CASSWEERPTEQYF. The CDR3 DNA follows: TGTGCCAGCAGCTGGGAGGAAAGGCCGACGGAGCAGTACTTC.

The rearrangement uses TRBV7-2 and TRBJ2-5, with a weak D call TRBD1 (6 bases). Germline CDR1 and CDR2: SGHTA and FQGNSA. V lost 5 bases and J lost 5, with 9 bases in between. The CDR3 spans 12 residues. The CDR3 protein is CASSGGRETQYF. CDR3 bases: TGTGCCAGCAGCGGGGGCCGGGAGACCCAGTACTTC.

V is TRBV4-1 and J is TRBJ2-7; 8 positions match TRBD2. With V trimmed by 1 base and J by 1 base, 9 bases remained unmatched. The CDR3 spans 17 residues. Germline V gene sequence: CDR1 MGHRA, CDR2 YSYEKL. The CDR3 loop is CASSQGTGTRSSYEQYF. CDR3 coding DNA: TGCGCCAGCAGCCAAGGAACCGGGACTAGGTCGTCCTACGAGCAGTACTTC.

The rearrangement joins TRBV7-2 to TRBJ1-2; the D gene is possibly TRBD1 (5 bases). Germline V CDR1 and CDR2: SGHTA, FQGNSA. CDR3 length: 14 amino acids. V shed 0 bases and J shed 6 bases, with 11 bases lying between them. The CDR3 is CASSLAPGVDGYTF. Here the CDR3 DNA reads TGTGCCAGCAGCTTAGCCCCGGGGGTCGATGGCTACACCTTC. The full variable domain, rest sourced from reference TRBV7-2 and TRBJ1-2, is GAGVSQSPSNKVTEKGKDVELRCDPISGHTALYWYRQSLGQGLEFLIYFQGNSAPDKSGLPSDRFSAERTGGSVSTLTIQRTQQEDSAVYLCASSLAPGVDGYTFGSGTRLTVV.

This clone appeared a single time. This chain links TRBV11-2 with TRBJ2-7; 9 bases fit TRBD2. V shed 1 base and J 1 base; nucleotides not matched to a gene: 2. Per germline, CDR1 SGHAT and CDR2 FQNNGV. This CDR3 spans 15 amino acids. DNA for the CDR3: TGTGCCAGCAGCTTAGGTAGCGGGGGATCCTACGAGCAGTACTTC. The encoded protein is CASSLGSGGSYEQYF.

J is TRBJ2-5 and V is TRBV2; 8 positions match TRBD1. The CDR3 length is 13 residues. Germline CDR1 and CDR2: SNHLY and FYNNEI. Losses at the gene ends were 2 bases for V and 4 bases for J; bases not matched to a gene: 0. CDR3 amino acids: CASSEQGAETQYF. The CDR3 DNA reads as TGTGCCAGCAGTGAACAGGGGGCAGAGACCCAGTACTTC.

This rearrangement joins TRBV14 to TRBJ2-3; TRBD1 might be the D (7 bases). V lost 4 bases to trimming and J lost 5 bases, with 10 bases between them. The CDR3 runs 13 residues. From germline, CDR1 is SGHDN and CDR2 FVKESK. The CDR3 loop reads CASSPQGGDTQYF. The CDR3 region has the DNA TGTGCCAGCAGCCCGCAGGGGGGAGATACGCAGTATTTT.

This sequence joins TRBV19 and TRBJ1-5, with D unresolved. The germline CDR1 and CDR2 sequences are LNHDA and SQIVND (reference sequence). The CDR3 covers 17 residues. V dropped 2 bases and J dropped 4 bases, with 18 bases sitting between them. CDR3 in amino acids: CASSIFVSDSGNQPQHF. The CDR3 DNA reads TGTGCCAGTAGTATATTCGTTTCGGACTCCGGAAATCAGCCCCAGCATTTT.

The CDR3 nucleotides are TGTGCCAGCAGCTCAGGGAACAATCAGCCCCAGCATTTT. Protein sequence: CASSSGNNQPQHF. The chain has TRBV7-6 and TRBJ1-5, with D maybe TRBD1 (5 bases). The V and J ends lost 4 bases and 3 bases respectively, with 7 bases between them. Germline V gene sequence: CDR1 SGHVS, CDR2 FNYEAQ. The CDR3 runs 13 residues. Variable domain in full (rest from reference TRBV7-6 and TRBJ1-5): GAGVSQSPRYKVTKRGQDVALRCDPISGHVSLYWYRQALGQGPEFLTYFNYEAQQDKSGLPNDRFSAERPEGSISTLTIQRTEQRDSAMYRCASSSGNNQPQHFGDGTRLSIL.

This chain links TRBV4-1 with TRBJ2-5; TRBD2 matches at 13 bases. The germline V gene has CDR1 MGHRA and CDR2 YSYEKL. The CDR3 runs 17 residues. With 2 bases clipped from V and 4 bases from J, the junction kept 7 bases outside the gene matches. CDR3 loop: CASSQRTSGSGAETQYF. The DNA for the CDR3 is TGCGCCAGCAGCCAAAGGACTAGCGGGAGTGGCGCAGAGACCCAGTACTTC.

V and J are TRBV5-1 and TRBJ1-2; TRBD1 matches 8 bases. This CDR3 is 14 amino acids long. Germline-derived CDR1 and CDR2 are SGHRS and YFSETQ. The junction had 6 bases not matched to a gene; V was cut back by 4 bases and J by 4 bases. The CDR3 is CASSKDRESYGYTF. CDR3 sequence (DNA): TGCGCCAGCAGCAAGGACAGGGAGAGCTATGGCTACACCTTC.

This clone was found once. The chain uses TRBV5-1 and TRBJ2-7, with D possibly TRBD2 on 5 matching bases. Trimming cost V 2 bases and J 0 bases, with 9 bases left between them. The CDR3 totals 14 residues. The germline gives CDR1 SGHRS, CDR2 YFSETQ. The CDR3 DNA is TGCGCCAGCAGCTTAGAGCGGAGCTCCTACGAGCAGTACTTC. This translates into CASSLERSSYEQYF.